These T cell receptor beta chains were read from a single sample in a study of T-cell reconstitution after alpha-beta-depleted transplantation in children. From the PCR reads, TCRdb called clonotypes with MiXCR, one entry per CDR3 protein. Of around 100,000 distinct CDR3 sequences listed, over 9% are singletons. Sequencing was performed on PBMCs, taken before TCRalphabeta/CD19-depleted stem cell transplant. The receptors stem from a boy aged 2-15 years with acute lymphoblastic leukemia, due to receive a stem cell transplant. Each CDR3 is given with its conserved first and last residue.

TRBV2 | CASGRGVGETQYF
TRBV7-2 | CASSLVGGSQPQHF
TRBV5-1 | CASSLAPGGYRETQYF
TRBV7-9 | CASSPPGGPYNEQFF
TRBV20-1 | CSASYTQGATEQYF
TRBV5-1 | CASSLARTANTGELFF
TRBV18 | CASSPQEGFNEQFF
TRBV12-3/TRBV12-4 | CASSNPKQPQHF
TRBV28 | CASSSTHRGGYEQYF
TRBV18 | CASSPWGLATDTQYF
TRBV20-1 | CLGQAAYNEQFF
TRBV6-1 | CASSRLSGRVLPQYF
TRBV5-5 | CASSLGVGDPRETQYF
TRBV7-6 | CASSLSTRQGWYNEQFF
TRBV7-8 | CASSLSSGGTDTQYF
TRBV15 | CATVSSGSYNEQFF
TRBV18 | CASSGGHSGETQYF
TRBV5-1 | CASSSWTGSETQYF
TRBV10-3 | CAISEGGWNEQFF
TRBV28 | CASSLTPGLAEALRNTGELFF
TRBV7-9 | CASSSSTSDTQYF
TRBV14 | CASSQVGGFATEAFF
TRBV19 | CASSIAGYGELFF
TRBV30 | CAWAWEGMTGNTIYF
TRBV5-1 | CASSRSATDTQYF
TRBV24-1 | CATSDLGGDTDTQYF
TRBV30 | CAWREGGTANTGELFF
TRBV5-1 | CASSLAGRIAEPQHF
TRBV4-1 | CASSSSGRVYNEQFF
TRBV5-1 | CASSLGQGSYGYTF
TRBV20-1 | CSADWGRGTYEQYF
TRBV18 | CASSRFASVNNEQFF
TRBV27 | CASSNSRESYEQYF
TRBV27 | CASQGGALGPISTDTQYF
TRBV20-1 | CSAAKPHFGGTPSNEQFF
TRBV18 | CASSPVTGNTEAFF
TRBV28 | CASRWVYEQYF
TRBV6-1 | CASTPLAGGHEQYF
TRBV11-2 | CASSYRQGLVNTEAFF
TRBV2 | CASSDISTSNEKLFF